This note documents a single T cell receptor beta chain sequence. Study processing details: Amplifying reference gene primers gave estimates of nucleated cell counts. Repertoires were generated with immunoSEQ multiplex PCR, while TCRdb's copy carries only in-frame clones and drops some. D and trimming were read from the DNA, whereas the V and J calls and clone size are those reported in that table. The sample records about 62,000 clones, 92% being singletons. This sample stems from a study of blood T cell repertoires in COVID-19. Study-level background: Donors in the United States, Italy and Spain gave samples during acute or convalescent COVID-19.

Germline-derived CDR1 and CDR2 are ENHRY and SYGVKD. Losses at the gene ends were 4 bases for V and 8 bases for J; bases not matched to a gene: 2. This CDR3 has 14 amino acids. The chain recombines TRBV10-3 with TRBJ1-6; 10 bases fit TRBD1. This clonotype was sampled from a human donor in a cohort sampled during active COVID-19. Sequencing was done on a sample of peripheral blood. CDR3 amino acids: CAISGDRGHSPLHF. CDR3 in DNA: TGTGCCATCAGTGGGGACAGGGGTCATTCACCCCTCCACTTT.